This T cell receptor beta chain was recovered during a study of CD8+ T cells in alopecia areata. Treatment of the sample: oral pan-JAK inhibitor, 5-10 mg twice daily. The sequencing template was cDNA reverse transcribed from extracted RNA. Clones were read by immunoSEQ multiplex PCR, and TCRdb kept only the in-frame ones, dropping some. The sample has 150,000 to 200,000 clones; 60% are singletons. The CDR3 runs 14 residues. J lost 8 bases, V lost 0 bases, and 4 bases had no gene match. The germline V gene has CDR1 SGHRS and CDR2 YFSETQ. This sequence joins TRBV5-1 and TRBJ2-2, with 7 bases that match TRBD1. The material sequenced was CD4+ T cells sorted from blood, taken at week 24, from a patient treated with tofacitinib. The TCR comes from a human donor with alopecia areata. The DNA for the CDR3 is TGCGCCAGCAGCTTGGAGGGGGCCGCAGGGGAGCTGTTTTTT. Amino acid sequence: CASSLEGAAGELFF.